The 26 T cell receptor beta chains listed next were all sequenced from one sample in a study of technical replicates of blood from a handful of donors. TCRdb's table, derived via immunoSEQ multiplex PCR, lists solely in-frame clones and lacks some. Here the sample spans around 76,000 clones, 75% to 95% being singletons. Sequenced sample: T cells isolated from PBMCs. These receptors were obtained from a human donor in good health.

Notes on this clone: One junction end disagrees with the germline gene, perhaps due to a read error. The chain links TRBV6-1 to TRBJ1-5, with D perhaps TRBD1 (5 bases). The CDR3 extends over 17 amino acids. Germline-derived CDR1 and CDR2 are MNHNS and SASEGT. In DNA form, the CDR3 reads TGTGCCAGCAGGGAAGCCTCAGGGATTTACGGCAATCAGCCCCAGCATTTT. Residues: CASREASGIYGNQPQHF.

The chain joins TRBV10-2 to TRBJ1-5; a weak D match, TRBD1 (6 bases). This CDR3 spans 13 amino acids. Germline V gene sequence: CDR1 WSHSY, CDR2 SAAADI. Trimming pared 9 bases from V and 7 bases from J, leaving 16 bases between. CDR3 sequence (DNA): TGCGCCAGTACCAGGGGTCTCGAACAGCCCCAGCATTTT. Its protein is CASTRGLEQPQHF.

This chain uses TRBV6-6 with TRBJ1-1; 7 bases map to TRBD1. The CDR3 runs to 13 residues. Germline-derived CDR1 and CDR2 are MNHNY and SVGAGI (reference sequence). The V gene end was trimmed by 2 bases and the J gene end by 4 bases; junction bases not matched to a gene: 1. CDR3 sequence (DNA): TGTGCCAGCAGTTACAGGGACAGCACTGAAGCTTTCTTT. It codes for CASSYRDSTEAFF.

The V call is TRBV27, the J call TRBJ2-7, with D perhaps matching TRBD1 (5 bases). Per the germline V gene, CDR1 is MNHEY and CDR2 is SMNVEV (reference sequence). V lost 0 bases, J lost 0 bases, and 12 bases lay in between. This CDR3 comprises 16 residues. The CDR3 loop reads CASSLSGQRYSYEQYF. The CDR3, as DNA: TGTGCCAGCAGTTTATCGGGGCAGAGGTACTCCTACGAGCAGTACTTC.

This chain connects TRBV9 to TRBJ1-3, with a weak D call TRBD1 (6 bases). This CDR3 comprises 16 residues. Germline CDR1 is SGDLS and CDR2 is YYNGEE. Trimming left V 0 bases short and J 3 bases short, with 13 bases between. The chain's CDR3 is CASSVGAGANGNTIYF. CDR3 in DNA: TGTGCCAGCAGCGTAGGCGCGGGGGCGAATGGAAACACCATATATTTT.

The chain couples TRBV4-1 to TRBJ1-2, with D perhaps TRBD1 (5 bases). Germline V gives CDR1 MGHRA, CDR2 YSYEKL. V gave up 1 base and J gave up 7 bases, with 10 bases separating them. This CDR3 contains 13 residues. The CDR3 DNA follows: TGCGCCAGCAGCCAAGTCAACAGGCCTGGCTACACCTTC. It encodes CASSQVNRPGYTF.

J is TRBJ2-1 and V is TRBV7-9, with TRBD2 matching over 8 bases. The V segment lost 5 bases and the J segment 2 bases; nucleotides outside the gene matches: 14. The CDR3 extends over 18 amino acids. Germline CDR1 and CDR2: SEHNR and FQNEAQ (reference sequence). The CDR3 protein is CASSVLGGAGGAYNEQFF. In nucleotides, the CDR3 is TGTGCCAGCAGCGTTCTAGGGGGGGCGGGAGGTGCCTACAATGAGCAGTTCTTC.

The chain carries TRBV5-1 and TRBJ2-2; possible D gene TRBD2, 7 bases. The CDR3 is 16 residues long. Trimming removed 5 bases at V and 0 bases at J, with 14 bases between. CDR1 is SGHRS and CDR2 is YFSETQ in the germline V gene. This CDR3 is CASRGGPGSNTGELFF. CDR3 nucleotides: TGCGCCAGCAGGGGGGGGCCTGGATCGAACACCGGGGAGCTGTTTTTT. Based on the CDR3 plus reference TRBV5-1 and TRBJ2-2, the full variable domain is KAGVTQTPRYLIKTRGQQVTLSCSPISGHRSVSWYQQTPGQGLQFLFEYFSETQRNKGNFPGRFSGRQFSNSRSEMNVSTLELGDSALYLCASRGGPGSNTGELFFGEGSRLTVL.

The CDR3 loop reads CATSRVGGHRQETQYF. DNA of the CDR3: TGTGCCACCAGCAGAGTTGGGGGACACCGCCAAGAGACCCAGTACTTC. This rearrangement joins TRBV15 to TRBJ2-5, with a possible D match to TRBD1 (6 bases). This CDR3 has 16 amino acids. V gave up 1 base and J gave up 1 base, with 13 bases separating them. Per the germline V gene, CDR1 is LNHNV and CDR2 is YYDKDF (reference sequence).

The chain is built from TRBV18 and TRBJ1-3; possible D gene TRBD1, 5 bases. Germline V gene data show CDR1 as KGHSH and CDR2 as LQKENI. The V end lost 3 bases, the J end lost 0 bases, and 15 bases lay between the germline ends. The CDR3 length is 17 residues. CDR3 residues: CASSPVDVGRSGNTIYF. The CDR3 DNA is TGTGCCAGCTCACCCGTCGACGTGGGGCGCTCTGGAAACACCATATATTTT.

In its sample, this clone was seen a few times. The chain joins TRBV27 to TRBJ1-2; D remains unclear. With 2 bases removed from V and 2 bases from J, the gap between germline ends came to 6 bases. Germline lookup yields CDR1 MNHEY and CDR2 SMNVEV (reference sequence). CDR3 length: 13 amino acids. The CDR3 nucleotides read TGTGCCAGCAGTTTAGACGGGAACTATGGCTACACCTTC. Its translation is CASSLDGNYGYTF.

This clone was detected only once. The V and J genes are TRBV25-1 and TRBJ2-7; D possibly corresponds to TRBD2 (10 bases). The CDR3 sequence is 16 residues long. Per germline, CDR1 MGHDK and CDR2 SYGVNS. Trimming pared 4 bases from V and 6 bases from J, leaving 22 bases between. CDR3 in amino acids: CASSGQGGLAGAEQYF. Written as DNA, the CDR3 is TGTGCCAGCAGTGGACAGGGGGGGCTAGCGGGAGCCGAGCAGTACTTC.

This clone was counted only a few times. The chain carries TRBV6-1 and TRBJ1-1; 7 nucleotides align to TRBD1. V was pared by 10 bases and J by 2 bases, with 7 bases of the junction left unmatched. The CDR3 sequence is 13 residues long. Germline-derived CDR1 and CDR2 are MNHNS and SASEGT. The CDR3 reads CAIPRDSNTEAFF. The CDR3 DNA sequence: TGTGCCATACCTCGGGACAGTAACACTGAAGCTTTCTTT.

The rearrangement uses TRBV5-4 and TRBJ1-5, with a weak D call TRBD1 (5 bases). This CDR3 spans 14 amino acids. The germline V gene encodes CDR1 SGHNT and CDR2 YYREEE (reference sequence). V gave up 4 bases and J gave up 0 bases, with 8 bases separating them. CDR3 protein: CASSIGDSNQPQHF. In nucleotides, the CDR3 is TGTGCCAGCAGCATAGGGGATAGCAATCAGCCCCAGCATTTT.

The count of this clone is one. The rearrangement uses TRBV5-1 and TRBJ2-1; TRBD1 agrees at 10 bases. The germline V gene has CDR1 SGHRS and CDR2 YFSETQ. The junction had 7 bases not matched to a gene; V was cut back by 5 bases and J by 8 bases. There are 14 residues in the CDR3. This chain's CDR3 is CASSTGTGDDEQFF. CDR3 coding DNA: TGCGCCAGCAGTACCGGGACAGGGGATGATGAGCAGTTCTTC.

The V and J genes are TRBV11-3 and TRBJ2-2; TRBD1 matches 7 bases. The CDR3 totals 16 residues. Germline V gene data show CDR1 as SGHNT and CDR2 as YENEEA. V lost 2 bases and J lost 0; bases outside the gene matches: 3. The CDR3 region is CASSLSDRTNTGELFF. For the CDR3, the DNA is TGTGCCAGCAGCTTATCGGACAGGACGAACACCGGGGAGCTGTTTTTT.

This clone is a singleton in its sample. The V and J genes are TRBV5-1 and TRBJ1-2; 9 bases align to TRBD1. CDR1 is SGHRS and CDR2 is YFSETQ in the germline V gene. This CDR3 is built from 14 residues. Germline trimming cut 3 bases from V and 5 bases from J; bases unmatched to any gene: 5. This CDR3 reads CASSSGQGTYGYTF. As DNA, the CDR3 is TGCGCCAGCAGCTCGGGACAGGGAACATATGGCTACACCTTC. Full variable domain (remainder filled in from reference TRBV5-1 and TRBJ1-2): KAGVTQTPRYLIKTRGQQVTLSCSPISGHRSVSWYQQTPGQGLQFLFEYFSETQRNKGNFPGRFSGRQFSNSRSEMNVSTLELGDSALYLCASSSGQGTYGYTFGSGTRLTVV.

There are a few counts of this clone. The chain couples TRBV30 to TRBJ2-3, with 8 bases identical to TRBD1. Per germline, CDR1 GTSNPN and CDR2 SVGIG (reference sequence). J gave up 1 base and V 6 bases, and 6 bases lay outside the gene matches. This CDR3 contains 14 residues. The CDR3 DNA sequence: TGTGCCTGCCGACAGGGGAGTGGCACAGATACGCAGTATTTT. This codes for CACRQGSGTDTQYF.

This clone occurred once. The J gene is TRBJ2-3, the V gene TRBV6-1, with 8 bases aligning to TRBD2. J lost 1 base, V lost 5 bases, and 11 bases had no gene match. Germline V gene sequence: CDR1 MNHNS, CDR2 SASEGT. The CDR3 runs 17 residues. This CDR3 is CASSKGLARSRTDTQYF. CDR3 bases: TGTGCCAGCAGTAAAGGACTAGCCCGTTCCCGCACAGATACGCAGTATTTT.

The rearrangement links TRBV5-1 to TRBJ2-6; 9 bases match TRBD1. Germline V gene sequence: CDR1 SGHRS, CDR2 YFSETQ. The V segment lost 4 bases and the J segment 1 base; nucleotides outside the gene matches: 6. This CDR3 has 17 residues. CDR3 nucleotides: TGCGCCAGCAGCGACGGACAGGGGAGGTCTGGGGCCAACGTCCTGACTTTC. It encodes CASSDGQGRSGANVLTF.

The rearrangement uses TRBV6-4 and TRBJ2-1; possible D gene TRBD2, 6 bases. Germline lookup yields CDR1 MRHNA and CDR2 SNTAGT. V dropped 5 bases and J dropped 9 bases, with 14 bases sitting between them. The CDR3 totals 13 residues. The CDR3 DNA sequence: TGTGCCAGCAGTCAAGAGCGGGCTCGTGAGCAGTTCTTC. Translated: CASSQERAREQFF.

The J gene is TRBJ1-1, the V gene TRBV29-1; D is uncertain. Trimming took off 4 bases at V and 0 bases at J, with 15 bases between the two ends. The CDR3 has 15 residues. Per the germline V gene, CDR1 is SQVTM and CDR2 is ANQGSEA. The CDR3: CSVVGVRLMNTEAFF. The CDR3 DNA follows: TGCAGCGTTGTGGGCGTACGGCTCATGAACACTGAAGCTTTCTTT. Using reference TRBV29-1 and TRBJ1-1 for the parts outside the CDR3, the full variable domain is SAVISQKPSRDICQRGTSLTIQCQVDSQVTMMFWYRQQPGQSLTLIATANQGSEATYESGFVIDKFPISRPNLTFSTLTVSNMSPEDSSIYLCSVVGVRLMNTEAFFGQGTRLTVV.

The V and J genes are TRBV18 and TRBJ2-2; maybe TRBD2 (6 bases). CDR3 length: 16 amino acids. V lost 0 bases, J lost 3 bases, and 11 bases lay in between. Germline V gene sequence: CDR1 KGHSH, CDR2 LQKENI. The CDR3 region has the DNA TGTGCCAGCTCACCACCGACGGGAGAGCACACCGGGGAGCTGTTTTTT. Translating it yields CASSPPTGEHTGELFF.

The chain carries TRBV2 and TRBJ1-2; a weak D match, TRBD1 (5 bases). Trimming shortened V by 6 bases and J by 1 base, and 21 bases separated the two germline ends. CDR3 length: 17 amino acids. CDR1 is SNHLY, CDR2 FYNNEI, per germline. This CDR3 reads CASSATYLGGHNYGYTF. CDR3 in DNA: TGTGCCAGCAGCGCCACCTATCTGGGCGGACATAACTATGGCTACACCTTC.

CDR3 DNA: TGTGCCACCAGCGGGGGGACGGGCTCTGGAAACACCATATATTTT. Translating it yields CATSGGTGSGNTIYF. The V gene is TRBV15, the J gene TRBJ1-3; the D gene is possibly TRBD1 (5 bases). V lost 5 bases and J 0 bases, leaving 11 bases between the germline ends. The CDR3 covers 15 residues. Per the germline V gene, CDR1 is LNHNV and CDR2 is YYDKDF (reference sequence).

This CDR3 is CASSLFGTGKIKGNQPQHF. The CDR3 nucleotides are TGTGCCAGTAGTCTCTTCGGGACAGGGAAGATCAAGGGCAATCAGCCCCAGCATTTT. The rearrangement links TRBV19 to TRBJ1-5, with 9 nucleotides matching TRBD1. The CDR3 extends over 19 amino acids. Trimming took 5 bases from V and 2 from J; bases not matched to a gene: 16. Germline values: CDR1 LNHDA, CDR2 SQIVND (reference sequence). The full variable domain, its missing parts supplied by reference TRBV19 and TRBJ1-5, is DGGITQSPKYLFRKEGQNVTLSCEQNLNHDAMYWYRQDPGQGLRLIYYSQIVNDFQKGDIAEGYSVSREKKESFPLTVTSAQKNPTAFYLCASSLFGTGKIKGNQPQHFGDGTRLSIL.